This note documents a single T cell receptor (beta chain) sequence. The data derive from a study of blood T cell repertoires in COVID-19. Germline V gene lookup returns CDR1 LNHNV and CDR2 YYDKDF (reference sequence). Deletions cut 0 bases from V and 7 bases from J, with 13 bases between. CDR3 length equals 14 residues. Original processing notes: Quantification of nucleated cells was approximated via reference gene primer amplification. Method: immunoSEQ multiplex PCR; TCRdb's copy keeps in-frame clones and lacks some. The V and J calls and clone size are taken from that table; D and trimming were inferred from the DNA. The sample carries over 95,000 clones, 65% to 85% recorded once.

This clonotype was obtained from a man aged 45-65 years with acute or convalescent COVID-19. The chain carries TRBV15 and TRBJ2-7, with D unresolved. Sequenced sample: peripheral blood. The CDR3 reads CATSRDRGRLEQYF. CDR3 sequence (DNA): TGTGCCACCAGCAGAGATCGCGGCCGGTTAGAGCAGTACTTC.